This TCR beta chain is drawn from a study of cytomegalovirus exposure and HLA in healthy donors. Findings of the study overall: Most of the TCR beta V segments (in an earlier analysis) were productive either about 87% or about 30% of the time. TCR beta chains associated with HLA were, in a later analysis, more clonally expanded than equally common others.

The PCR made use of 60 Vbeta and 13 Jbeta primers. The assay was immunoSEQ multiplex PCR, and TCRdb's table has in-frame clones only and misses some. The data hold some 120,000 clones, with 80% observed a single time. A note on this clone: The antigen is unknown.

This CDR3 region has 17 residues. The ends lost 0 bases at V and 1 base at J; junction bases unmatched: 4. Germline V CDR1 and CDR2: SGDLS, YYNGEE. The rearrangement links TRBV9 to TRBJ2-6; 7 bases agree with TRBD1. This TCR was recovered from a man aged 25-45 years in good health and CMV-seropositive. What was sequenced was PBMCs. CDR3 region: CASSVGGQASGANVLTF. Written as DNA, the CDR3 is TGTGCCAGCAGCGTAGGAGGACAGGCGTCTGGGGCCAACGTCCTGACTTTC.